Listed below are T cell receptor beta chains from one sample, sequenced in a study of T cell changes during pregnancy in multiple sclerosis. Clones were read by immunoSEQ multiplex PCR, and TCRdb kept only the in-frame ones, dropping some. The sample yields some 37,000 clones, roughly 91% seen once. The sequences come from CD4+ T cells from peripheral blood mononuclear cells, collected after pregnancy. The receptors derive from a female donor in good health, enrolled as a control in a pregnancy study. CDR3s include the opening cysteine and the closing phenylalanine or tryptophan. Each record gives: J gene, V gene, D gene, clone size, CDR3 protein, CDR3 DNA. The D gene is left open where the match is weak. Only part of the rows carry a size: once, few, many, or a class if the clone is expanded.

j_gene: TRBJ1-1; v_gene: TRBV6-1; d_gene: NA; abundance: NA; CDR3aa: CASSEGWGSGLNTEAFF; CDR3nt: TGTGCCAGCAGTGAAGGTTGGGGTTCGGGGTTGAACACTGAAGCTTTCTTT
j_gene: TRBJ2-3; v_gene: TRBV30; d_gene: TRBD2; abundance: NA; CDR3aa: CAWGLAGTDTQYF; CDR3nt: TGTGCCTGGGGACTAGCGGGCACAGATACGCAGTATTTT
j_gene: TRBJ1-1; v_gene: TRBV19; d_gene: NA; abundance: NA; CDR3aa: CASSIARSHPMNTEAFF; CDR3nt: TGTGCCAGTAGTATAGCCAGGTCCCATCCTATGAACACTGAAGCTTTCTTT
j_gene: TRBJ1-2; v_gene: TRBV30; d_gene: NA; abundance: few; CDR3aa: CALDGRANYGYTF; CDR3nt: TGTGCCCTAGACGGCAGAGCTAACTATGGCTACACCTTC
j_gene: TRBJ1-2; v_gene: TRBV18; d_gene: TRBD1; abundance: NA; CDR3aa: CASSPGQEYGYTF; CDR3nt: TGTGCCAGCTCACCGGGACAGGAGTATGGCTACACCTTC
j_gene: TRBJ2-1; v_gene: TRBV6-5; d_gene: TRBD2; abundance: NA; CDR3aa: CASSSWGGTGNEQFF; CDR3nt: TGTGCCAGCAGCTCTTGGGGAGGGACGGGCAATGAGCAGTTCTTC
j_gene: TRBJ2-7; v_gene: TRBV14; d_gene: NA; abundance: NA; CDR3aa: CASSQRRDNEQYF; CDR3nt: TGTGCCAGCAGCCAACGCCGGGACAACGAGCAGTACTTC
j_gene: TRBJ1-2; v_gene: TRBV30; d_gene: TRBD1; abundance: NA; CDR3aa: CAWSEDRVYGYTF; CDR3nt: TGTGCCTGGAGTGAGGACAGGGTTTATGGCTACACCTTC
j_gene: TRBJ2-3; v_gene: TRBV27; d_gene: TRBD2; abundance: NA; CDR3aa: CASRSGLAVDTQYF; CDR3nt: TGTGCCAGCAGGTCCGGACTAGCGGTAGATACGCAGTATTTT
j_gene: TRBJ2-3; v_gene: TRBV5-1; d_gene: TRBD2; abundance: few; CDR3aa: CASSISIAGRRDTQYF; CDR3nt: TGCGCCAGCAGCATCAGTATAGCGGGAAGGAGGGATACGCAGTATTTT
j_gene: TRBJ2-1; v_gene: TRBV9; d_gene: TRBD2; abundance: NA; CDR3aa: CASSVVGWASGPDEQFF; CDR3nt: TGTGCCAGCAGCGTAGTGGGTTGGGCTAGCGGGCCTGATGAGCAGTTCTTC
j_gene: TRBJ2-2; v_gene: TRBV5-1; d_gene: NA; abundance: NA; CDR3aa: CASSLTGQSNTGELFF; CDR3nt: TGCGCCAGCAGCTTGACGGGACAATCGAACACCGGGGAGCTGTTTTTT
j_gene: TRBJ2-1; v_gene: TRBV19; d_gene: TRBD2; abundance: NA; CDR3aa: CASSSIISGGSYNEQFF; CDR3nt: TGTGCCAGTAGTTCGATAATAAGCGGGGGTTCCTACAATGAGCAGTTCTTC
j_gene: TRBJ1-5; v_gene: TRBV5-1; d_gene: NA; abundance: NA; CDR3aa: CASSLGGGRQPQHF; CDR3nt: TGCGCCAGCAGCTTGGGAGGCGGGAGGCAGCCCCAGCATTTT
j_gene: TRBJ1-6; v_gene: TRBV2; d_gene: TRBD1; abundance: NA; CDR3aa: CASSELTGGNSPLHF; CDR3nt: TGTGCCAGCAGTGAGCTCACAGGGGGCAATTCACCCCTCCACTTT
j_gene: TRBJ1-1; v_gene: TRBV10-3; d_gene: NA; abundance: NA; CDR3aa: CAISDFPGDTEAFF; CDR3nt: TGTGCCATCAGTGACTTCCCAGGGGACACTGAAGCTTTCTTT
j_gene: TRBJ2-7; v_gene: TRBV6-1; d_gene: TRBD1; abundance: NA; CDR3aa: CASSEARGLGEQYF; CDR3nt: TGTGCCAGCAGTGAAGCCAGGGGGCTGGGGGAGCAGTACTTC
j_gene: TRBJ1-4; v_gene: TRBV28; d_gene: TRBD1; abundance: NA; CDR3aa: CASSLSPGGGEKLFF; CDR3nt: TGTGCCAGCAGTTTATCTCCAGGGGGTGGGGAAAAACTGTTTTTT
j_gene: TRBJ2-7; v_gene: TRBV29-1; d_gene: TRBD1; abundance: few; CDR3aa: CSVDPGQSTSEQYF; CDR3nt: TGCAGCGTCGACCCGGGACAGTCTACCTCCGAGCAGTACTTC
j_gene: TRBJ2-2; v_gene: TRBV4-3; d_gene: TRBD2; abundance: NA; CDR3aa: CASSQDAAGGSGELFF; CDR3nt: TGCGCCAGCAGCCAAGATGCAGCGGGGGGATCCGGGGAGCTGTTTTTT
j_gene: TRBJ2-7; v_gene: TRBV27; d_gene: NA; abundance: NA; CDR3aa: CASSLTAYSTYEQYF; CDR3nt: TGTGCCAGCAGTTTAACGGCGTACAGCACCTACGAGCAGTACTTC
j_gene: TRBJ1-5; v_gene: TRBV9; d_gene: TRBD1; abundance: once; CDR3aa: CASSVGSTGTGNQPQHF; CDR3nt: TGTGCCAGCAGCGTAGGTAGCACAGGGACAGGGAATCAGCCCCAGCATTTT
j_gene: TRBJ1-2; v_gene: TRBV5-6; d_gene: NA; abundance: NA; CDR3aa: CASSSRSRGDYGYTF; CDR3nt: TGTGCCAGCAGCTCCCGAAGCAGGGGAGACTATGGCTACACCTTC
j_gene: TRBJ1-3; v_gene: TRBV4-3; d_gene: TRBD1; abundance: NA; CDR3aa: CASSQAGTATNRGNTIYF; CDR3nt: TGCGCCAGCAGCCAGGCCGGGACAGCGACTAACAGAGGAAACACCATATATTTT
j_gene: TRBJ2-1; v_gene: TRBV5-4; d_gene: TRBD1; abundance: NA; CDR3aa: CASSPDRGLNEQFF; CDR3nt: TGTGCCAGCAGCCCTGACAGGGGGCTGAATGAGCAGTTCTTC